Listed here are 26 T cell receptor beta chains from one sample, sequenced in a study of blood T cell repertoires in COVID-19. Clones were read by immunoSEQ multiplex PCR, and TCRdb kept only the in-frame ones, dropping some. Altogether 45,000 to 70,000 clones are present, about 89% being singletons, with the ten largest covering approximately 14%. The sample was peripheral blood. The receptors stem from a woman aged 60-75 years with active COVID-19.

This chain joins TRBV6-5 and TRBJ2-7; 8 bases agree with TRBD2. The germline V gene has CDR1 MNHEY and CDR2 SVGAGI. V lost 7 bases, J lost 3 bases, and 11 bases stayed unmatched. CDR3 size: 15 residues. CDR3: CASTSIAGKIYEQYF. DNA of the CDR3: TGTGCCAGCACCTCAATAGCGGGGAAAATCTACGAGCAGTACTTC.

The rearrangement links TRBV5-5 to TRBJ2-5; TRBD2 matches at 7 bases. Germline-derived CDR1 and CDR2 are SGHKS and YYEKEE (reference sequence). Trimming cost V 3 bases and J 4 bases; bases outside gene matches: 6. This CDR3 is built from 14 residues. The CDR3 loop is CASSSGLAAETQYF. The DNA for the CDR3 is TGTGCCAGCAGCTCTGGGCTAGCGGCAGAGACCCAGTACTTC.

This clone appeared once. V gene TRBV6-5 combines with J gene TRBJ1-3, with D perhaps TRBD1 (6 bases). The length of the CDR3 is 16 residues. Germline V gene sequence: CDR1 MNHEY, CDR2 SVGAGI. V was trimmed by 4 bases and J by 4 bases, leaving 17 bases between them. CDR3: CASSSPRGARGNTIYF. The CDR3, as DNA: TGTGCCAGCAGTTCCCCTCGGGGGGCGCGAGGAAACACCATATATTTT.

The chain couples TRBV5-4 to TRBJ1-3, with D maybe TRBD1 (5 bases). Germline values: CDR1 SGHNT, CDR2 YYREEE (reference sequence). The CDR3 has 17 amino acids. Trimming shortened V by 0 bases and J by 4 bases, and 17 bases separated the two germline ends. CDR3 in amino acids: CASSLGGQGLAGNTIYF. The CDR3 DNA reads as TGTGCCAGCAGCTTGGGCGGCCAGGGACTAGCAGGAAACACCATATATTTT. Full variable domain (rest looked up from reference TRBV5-4 and TRBJ1-3): ETGVTQSPTHLIKTRGQQVTLRCSSQSGHNTVSWYQQALGQGPQFIFQYYREEENGRGNFPPRFSGLQFPNYSSELNVNALELDDSALYLCASSLGGQGLAGNTIYFGEGSWLTVV.

The chain couples TRBV7-8 to TRBJ1-3; TRBD1 matches 8 bases. The V gene's germline CDR1 is SGHVS and CDR2 FQNEAQ. J gave up 0 bases and V 5 bases, and 15 bases lay outside the gene matches. The CDR3 is 19 residues long. CDR3 in amino acids: CASSDPRTGTQNSGNTIYF. The CDR3 DNA is TGTGCCAGCAGCGATCCTCGGACAGGGACCCAAAACTCTGGAAACACCATATATTTT.

The genes are TRBV6-1 and TRBJ1-5; D gene ambiguous. Germline loops: CDR1 MNHNS, CDR2 SASEGT. This CDR3 is 15 amino acids long. V was pared by 1 base and J by 1 base, with 8 bases between. Written as DNA, the CDR3 is TGTGCCAGCAGTGAAGAGGGAGGGAGCAATCAGCCCCAGCATTTT. This gives the protein CASSEEGGSNQPQHF.

This chain joins TRBV5-1 and TRBJ2-3; 15 nucleotides agree with TRBD2. Germline loops: CDR1 SGHRS, CDR2 YFSETQ. The J segment lost 2 bases and the V segment lost 1 base, leaving 5 bases of the junction unmatched. The length of the CDR3 is 18 residues. The DNA for the CDR3 is TGCGCCAGCAGCTTGCGGACTAGCGGGGGGGCCCTCACAGATACGCAGTATTTT. The encoded protein is CASSLRTSGGALTDTQYF.

This chain uses TRBV6-4 with TRBJ2-4, with D tentatively TRBD1 (6 bases). Germline V gene data show CDR1 as MRHNA and CDR2 as SNTAGT. V shed 1 base and J shed 2 bases, with 9 bases lying between them. The CDR3 contains 15 residues. CDR3 sequence: CASSDFGGPKNIQYF. The CDR3 DNA sequence: TGTGCCAGCAGTGACTTTGGGGGCCCCAAAAACATTCAGTACTTC.

The count of this clone is one. The chain links TRBV3-1 (or the pseudogene TRBV3-2) to TRBJ1-5, with unresolved D. Germline CDR1 is LGHDT and CDR2 is YNNKEL (reference sequence). Trimming removed 1 base from V and 2 bases from J, with 6 bases in between. The CDR3 runs to 14 residues. CDR3 nucleotides: TGTGCCAGCAGCCAAGGGGCAGGCAATCAGCCCCAGCATTTT. Encoded protein: CASSQGAGNQPQHF.

This clone was found once. The chain recombines TRBV5-1 with TRBJ2-1, with TRBD1 matching over 7 bases. J gave up 3 bases and V 1 base, and 4 bases lay outside the gene matches. Germline assignment: CDR1 SGHRS and CDR2 YFSETQ. This CDR3 comprises 15 residues. This chain's CDR3 is CASSLTGAGYNEQFF. The DNA for the CDR3 is TGCGCCAGCAGCTTGACAGGGGCTGGCTACAATGAGCAGTTCTTC. Using reference TRBV5-1 and TRBJ2-1 for the parts outside the CDR3, the full variable domain is KAGVTQTPRYLIKTRGQQVTLSCSPISGHRSVSWYQQTPGQGLQFLFEYFSETQRNKGNFPGRFSGRQFSNSRSEMNVSTLELGDSALYLCASSLTGAGYNEQFFGPGTRLTVL.

The rearrangement joins TRBV12-3 or TRBV12-4 to TRBJ1-1; D gene ambiguous. Trimming took 2 bases from V and 5 from J, leaving 9 bases between them. This CDR3 region has 13 residues. The CDR3 DNA reads as TGTGCCAGCAGTTTATTGGGAGGGACTGAAGCTTTCTTT. It is translated as CASSLLGGTEAFF.

The chain combines TRBV7-2 with TRBJ2-3, with 10 bases aligning to TRBD1. V lost 5 bases, J lost 3 bases, and 5 bases stayed unmatched. This CDR3 comprises 15 residues. Germline values: CDR1 SGHTA, CDR2 FQGNSA. The CDR3 region is CASSVGTGDTDTQYF. CDR3 sequence (DNA): TGTGCCAGCAGCGTCGGGACAGGGGATACAGATACGCAGTATTTT.

This chain joins TRBV7-2 and TRBJ2-7; 10 bases line up with TRBD1. The trim removed 5 bases at V and 6 bases at J, leaving 13 bases unmatched. This CDR3 is 16 amino acids long. Germline V gene sequence: CDR1 SGHTA, CDR2 FQGNSA. Here the CDR3 reads CASSLVWTGGLGEQYF. CDR3 sequence (DNA): TGTGCCAGCAGCCTTGTTTGGACAGGGGGATTGGGCGAGCAGTACTTC.

CDR3 nucleotide sequence: TGTGCCAGCAGTTACCCGGGACTTCCAGAGACCCAGTACTTC. Protein product: CASSYPGLPETQYF. This sequence joins TRBV6-5 and TRBJ2-5; D is perhaps TRBD2 (6 bases). The V end lost 2 bases, the J end lost 4 bases, and 11 bases lay between the germline ends. CDR3 size: 14 residues. The V gene's germline CDR1 is MNHEY and CDR2 SVGAGI.

The CDR3: CASSPTGDAGELFF. The CDR3 nucleotides are TGTGCCAGCAGCCCCACAGGGGATGCCGGGGAGCTGTTTTTT. The chain joins TRBV9 to TRBJ2-2; TRBD1 agrees at 7 bases. The CDR3 loop spans 14 amino acids. V trimming: 4 bases; J trimming: 6 bases; junction bases outside the gene matches: 6. Germline V gene lookup returns CDR1 SGDLS and CDR2 YYNGEE. Supplemented by reference TRBV9 and TRBJ2-2, the full variable domain reads DSGVTQTPKHLITATGQRVTLRCSPRSGDLSVYWYQQSLDQGLQFLIQYYNGEERAKGNILERFSAQQFPDLHSELNLSSLELGDSALYFCASSPTGDAGELFFGEGSRLTVL.

This chain connects TRBV10-3 to TRBJ2-2, with 15 bases lining up with TRBD2. This CDR3 has 16 residues. Germline V gene sequence: CDR1 ENHRY, CDR2 SYGVKD. Germline trimming cut 8 bases from V and 5 bases from J; bases unmatched to any gene: 6. CDR3 residues: CAIGTSGGPKTGELFF. The DNA for the CDR3 is TGTGCCATCGGGACTAGCGGGGGGCCCAAAACCGGGGAGCTGTTTTTT.

The chain is built from TRBV11-2 and TRBJ2-1; weak D call: TRBD1 (6 bases). The CDR3 runs 15 residues. Germline V gives CDR1 SGHAT, CDR2 FQNNGV. The V end was cut by 6 bases, the J end by 8 bases, with 20 bases between. The chain's CDR3 is CASRTLGAVADEQFF. The CDR3 DNA reads TGTGCCAGCAGGACATTGGGGGCAGTGGCGGATGAGCAGTTCTTC.

This chain joins TRBV10-3 and TRBJ1-1; the match to TRBD1 covers 7 bases. Trimming cost V 2 bases and J 4 bases; bases outside gene matches: 4. Germline loops: CDR1 ENHRY, CDR2 SYGVKD. The CDR3 spans 14 residues. Here the CDR3 DNA reads TGTGCCATCAGTGAGGTCAGGGGGACCACTGAAGCTTTCTTT. This encodes CAISEVRGTTEAFF.

The rearrangement joins TRBV18 to TRBJ2-3, with D tentatively TRBD2 (6 bases). The V gene lost 2 bases and the J gene lost 2 bases, with 17 bases spanning the gap. In germline, CDR1 is KGHSH, CDR2 LQKENI. The CDR3 is 17 amino acids. The chain's CDR3 is CASSPIRRGRYTDTQYF. The DNA for the CDR3 is TGTGCCAGCTCACCAATTCGGCGGGGCAGATACACAGATACGCAGTATTTT.

The CDR3 loop reads CASSLDWQANTGELFF. CDR3 coding DNA: TGTGCCAGCAGCTTGGACTGGCAGGCGAACACCGGGGAGCTGTTTTTT. V gene TRBV5-4 combines with J gene TRBJ2-2; D not resolved. Germline V CDR1 and CDR2: SGHNT, YYREEE (reference sequence). Trimming left V 0 bases short and J 0 bases short, with 9 bases between. This CDR3 comprises 16 residues.

The chain combines TRBV2 with TRBJ1-4; 8 bases fit TRBD1. After removal of 6 bases from V and 2 bases from J, the junction contained 5 bases not matched to a gene. The CDR3 has 15 amino acids. Looked up from germline, CDR1 is SNHLY and CDR2 is FYNNEI. The CDR3 bases are TGTGCCAGCAGGCCCACAGGGGGGACTAATGAAAAACTGTTTTTT. Protein sequence: CASRPTGGTNEKLFF.

The rearrangement uses TRBV18 and TRBJ1-4; D is possibly TRBD1 (5 bases). Germline V gene lookup returns CDR1 KGHSH and CDR2 LQKENI. V was shortened by 1 base and J by 0 bases, with 12 bases between the two germline ends. CDR3 length: 17 residues. The CDR3 DNA reads as TGTGCCAGCTCACCACTCGACAGCCTTGCAACTAATGAAAAACTGTTTTTT. Its translation: CASSPLDSLATNEKLFF.

The gene calls are TRBV4-3 and TRBJ1-6; D remains ambiguous. The germline V gene has CDR1 LGHNA and CDR2 YSLEER. Deletions cut 0 bases from V and 9 bases from J, with 6 bases between. The length of the CDR3 is 13 residues. CDR3 in amino acids: CASSQDRGSPLHF. In DNA form, the CDR3 reads TGCGCCAGCAGCCAAGATCGGGGTTCACCCCTCCACTTT.

The chain has TRBV6-2 or TRBV6-3 and TRBJ2-1; possibly TRBD1 for D (6 bases). Germline V CDR1 and CDR2: MNHEY, SVGEGT. Trimming stripped 8 bases from V and 9 bases from J, with 20 bases between. The length of the CDR3 is 14 residues. The CDR3 DNA reads as TGTGCCAGCGGTTTGGTAAGGGGGATAGGTGAGCAGTTCTTC. This encodes CASGLVRGIGEQFF.

This clone was observed a handful of times. The V gene is TRBV5-6, the J gene TRBJ2-2; a weak D match, TRBD2 (6 bases). V lost 1 base to trimming and J lost 4 bases, with 14 bases between them. Germline assignment: CDR1 SGHDT and CDR2 YYEEEE. The CDR3 runs 16 residues. The CDR3 region is CASSLKRLELTGELFF. The DNA for the CDR3 is TGTGCCAGCAGCTTGAAGCGACTAGAACTCACCGGGGAGCTGTTTTTT. Full variable domain (remainder filled in from reference TRBV5-6 and TRBJ2-2): DAGVTQSPTHLIKTRGQQVTLRCSPKSGHDTVSWYQQALGQGPQFIFQYYEEEERQRGNFPDRFSGHQFPNYSSELNVNALLLGDSALYLCASSLKRLELTGELFFGEGSRLTVL.

The chain has TRBV5-4 and TRBJ2-1, with TRBD2 matching 10 bases. The CDR3 length is 16 residues. Trimming at V came to 5 bases and at J to 4 bases, leaving 9 bases not matched to a gene. The V gene's germline CDR1 is SGHNT and CDR2 YYREEE (reference sequence). The chain's CDR3 is CASSTGSGGSYNEQFF. DNA of the CDR3: TGTGCCAGCAGTACTGGTAGCGGGGGGTCTTACAATGAGCAGTTCTTC.